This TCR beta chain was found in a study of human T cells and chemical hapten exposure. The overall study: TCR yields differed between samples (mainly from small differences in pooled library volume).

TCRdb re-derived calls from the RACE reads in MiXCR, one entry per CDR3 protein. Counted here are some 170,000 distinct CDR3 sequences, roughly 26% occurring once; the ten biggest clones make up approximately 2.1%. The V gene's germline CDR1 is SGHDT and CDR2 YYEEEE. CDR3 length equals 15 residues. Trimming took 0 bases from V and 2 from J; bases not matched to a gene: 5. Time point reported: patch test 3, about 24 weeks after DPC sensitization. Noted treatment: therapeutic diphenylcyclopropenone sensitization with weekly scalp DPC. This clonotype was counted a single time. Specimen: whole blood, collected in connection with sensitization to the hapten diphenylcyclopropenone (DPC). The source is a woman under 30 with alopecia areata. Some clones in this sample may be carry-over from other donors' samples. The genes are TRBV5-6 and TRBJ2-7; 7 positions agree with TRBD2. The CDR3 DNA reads TGTGCCAGCAGCTTGGGGACTAGAGGGACCTACGAGCAGTACTTC. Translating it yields CASSLGTRGTYEQYF.